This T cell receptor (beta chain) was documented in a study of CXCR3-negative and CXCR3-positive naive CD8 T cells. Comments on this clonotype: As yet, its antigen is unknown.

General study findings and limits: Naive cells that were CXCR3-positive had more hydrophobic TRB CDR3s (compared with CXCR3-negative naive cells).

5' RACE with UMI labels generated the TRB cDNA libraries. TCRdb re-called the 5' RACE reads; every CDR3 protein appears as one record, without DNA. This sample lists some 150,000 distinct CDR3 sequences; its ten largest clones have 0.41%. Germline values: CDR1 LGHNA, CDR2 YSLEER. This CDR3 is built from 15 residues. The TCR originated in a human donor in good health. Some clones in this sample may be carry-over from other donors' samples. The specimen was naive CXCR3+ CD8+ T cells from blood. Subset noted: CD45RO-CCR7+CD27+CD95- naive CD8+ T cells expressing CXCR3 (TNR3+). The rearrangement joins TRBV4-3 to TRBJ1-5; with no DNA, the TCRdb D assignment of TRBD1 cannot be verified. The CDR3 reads CASSQDRGPHQPQHF.